A single sample gave rise to the 5 T cell receptor beta chains below, sequenced in a study of tumor-infiltrating lymphocytes in primary liver carcinoma. For each extraction, RNA and DNA were obtained together from about 21-30 mg of unsorted bulk tissue. TCR beta cDNA was made from around 460 ng total RNA with a constant-region primer. For TCR beta, libraries were produced by three nested multiplex PCR rounds using slightly modified ARM-PCR. The first two PCR rounds, approximately 10 cycles each, used TRBV1-TRBV30 forward primers and a C-beta reverse primer. TCRdb used MiXCR to reprocess the multiplex PCR reads, holding one entry per CDR3 protein. In the table there are about 96,000 distinct CDR3 sequences, around 68% of which are singletons. Sequenced sample: tumor-adjacent normal liver tissue. These receptors came from a man aged 35 to 55 with primary liver carcinoma and hepatitis B virus infection.

This clonotype was counted once. It may be a read error: a sequence one base away is much more abundant. This chain links TRBV6-1 with TRBJ1-5, with 7 bases that match TRBD1. Germline CDR1 and CDR2: MNHNS and SASEGT. The CDR3 extends over 16 amino acids. The CDR3 region is CANSDMDRRSNQPQHF. In DNA form, the CDR3 reads TGTGCCAACAGTGATATGGACAGGAGGAGCAATCAGCCCCAGCATTTT.

Comment on this clonotype: This may be a read error, as it is one base from a much larger clone. This likely comes from a read error, as the CDR3 has no conserved phenylalanine or tryptophan at its end. The chain joins TRBV10-3 to TRBJ2-7; D is ambiguous. The CDR3 contains 14 residues. Trimming left V 2 bases short and J 2 bases short, with 10 bases between. CDR1 and CDR2 from the germline V gene are ENHRY and SYGVKD. The CDR3 spells CAISEGKNPYEQYS. CDR3 nucleotide sequence: TGTGCCATCAGTGAGGGGAAGAATCCCTACGAGCAGTACTCC.

This clonotype was seen ten or more times. The rearrangement joins TRBV10-3 to TRBJ2-1; D tentatively fits TRBD1 or TRBD2 (6 bases each). Germline-derived CDR1 and CDR2 are ENHRY and SYGVKD. The germline V and J ends were trimmed by 10 bases and 5 bases, with 24 bases remaining between them. CDR3 length: 16 residues. CDR3 bases: TGTGCCACCGGAGGGTTTACGGGACAAGGGGACAATGAGCAGTTCTTC. It translates to CATGGFTGQGDNEQFF.

This clonotype was seen a few times. With a much larger clone just one base away, this may be a read error. The chain employs TRBV5-1 and TRBJ1-1; D possibly corresponds to TRBD1 (5 bases). This CDR3 region has 14 residues. Germline CDR1 SGHRS, CDR2 YFSETQ. For the CDR3, the DNA is TGCGCCAACAGCGCCTTGGAGGGTAGGGGTGAAGCTTTCTTT. Protein: CANSALEGRGEAFF.

As concerns this clonotype: Because the CDR3 is missing its conserved closing phenylalanine or tryptophan, this is likely a read error. The CDR3 nucleotides read TGCAGCATTGGAGGCGATAGCGGCCCCGAGACCCAGTACATC. As protein: CSIGGDSGPETQYI. This chain connects TRBV29-1 to TRBJ2-5; D perhaps matches TRBD2 (6 bases). V shed 8 bases and J shed 5 bases, with 21 bases lying between them. Germline lookup yields CDR1 SQVTM and CDR2 ANQGSEA. The CDR3 consists of 14 residues.